This T cell receptor beta chain was captured by sequencing in a study of T cells in Graves' hyperthyroidism and ophthalmopathy. This clonotype was found many times. RNA transcripts provided the source from which TCR beta CDR3 regions were amplified. When the TCR CDR3 underwent first-round RT-PCR, the HTBI primer set was used. Using its own MiXCR run on the multiplex PCR reads, TCRdb lists one record per CDR3 protein. The repertoire holds around 600,000 distinct CDR3 sequences, with 14% as singletons. CDR1 is SGHVS, CDR2 FQNEAQ, per germline. The CDR3 extends over 17 amino acids. V shed 2 bases, J shed 5 bases, and the junction held 9 bases outside the gene matches.

This chain joins TRBV7-8 and TRBJ2-5, with 12 bases identical to TRBD2. The clonotype comes from a woman younger than 30 with Graves' ophthalmopathy. The sequencing input was blood. CDR3 DNA sequence: TGTGCCAGCAGCTTACATACTAGCGGGAGGAAGCGTGAGACCCAGTACTTC. Translation: CASSLHTSGRKRETQYF.